These 7 T cell receptor beta chains were sequenced from one sample in a study of neurological immune-mediated disorders. Sample time point: longitudinal time-point 2. TCRdb re-analysed the 5' RACE reads in MiXCR, keeping a single row per CDR3 protein. The sample has about 60,000 distinct CDR3 sequences, about 8.9% seen once. The material sequenced was PBMCs. The receptors stem from a man aged 30 to 45 in good health.

Ten or more counts support this clonotype. The V and J genes are TRBV2 and TRBJ2-1; D is unclear. This CDR3 comprises 13 residues. V was cut by 5 bases and J by 8 bases, with 13 bases left in between. The V gene's germline CDR1 is SNHLY and CDR2 FYNNEI. The CDR3 spells CASSTGLGDEQFF. Here the CDR3 DNA reads TGTGCCAGCAGTACTGGGTTGGGCGATGAGCAGTTCTTC.

At least ten counts were recorded for this clonotype. The CDR3 region is CASSLQGTGADEQYF. DNA of the CDR3: TGTGCCAGCAGCTTACAAGGGACAGGGGCAGACGAGCAGTACTTC. The chain is built from TRBV7-2 and TRBJ2-7; 10 bases map to TRBD1. This CDR3 contains 15 residues. V lost 2 bases to trimming and J lost 5 bases; unmatched junction nucleotides: 6. The germline CDR1 and CDR2 sequences are SGHTA and FQGNSA.

This clonotype was counted ten times or more. The rearrangement links TRBV27 to TRBJ2-1; no firm D call. The germline V gene has CDR1 MNHEY and CDR2 SMNVEV (reference sequence). V was shortened by 5 bases and J by 3 bases, with 2 bases between the two germline ends. CDR3 length: 11 residues. The CDR3 DNA sequence: TGTGCCAGCAGTGACTACAATGAGCAGTTCTTC. The encoded protein is CASSDYNEQFF.

The table lists this clonotype with many counts. The V gene is TRBV28, the J gene TRBJ2-3, with a tentative D call TRBD2 (6 bases). CDR3 length: 15 amino acids. Germline CDR1 and CDR2: MDHEN and SYDVKM. The V end was cut by 6 bases, the J end by 3 bases, with 16 bases between. The CDR3 reads CASSSSDGGTDTQYF. CDR3 DNA: TGTGCCAGCAGCTCCTCAGATGGGGGGACAGATACGCAGTATTTT.

By its share, this clonotype is medium-sized. The genes are TRBV28 and TRBJ1-3, with D uncertain. Trimming cost V 3 bases and J 0 bases, with 6 bases left between them. The length of the CDR3 is 14 residues. Germline V gene sequence: CDR1 MDHEN, CDR2 SYDVKM. The CDR3 here is CASSLGFSGNTIYF. The CDR3 DNA follows: TGTGCCAGCAGTTTGGGGTTCTCTGGAAACACCATATATTTT.

This clonotype was seen many times. V usage is TRBV7-2 and J usage is TRBJ2-5; TRBD1 aligns across 10 bases. The CDR3 runs to 16 residues. In germline, CDR1 is SGHTA, CDR2 FQGNSA. Trimming at V came to 0 bases and at J to 2 bases, leaving 3 bases not matched to a gene. The CDR3, as DNA: TGTGCCAGCAGCTTAGCGGGGACAGGGGAGCAAGAGACCCAGTACTTC. Translation gives CASSLAGTGEQETQYF.

This clonotype has a count of ten or more. V is TRBV3-1 and J is TRBJ2-7; TRBD2 matches at 15 bases. The length of the CDR3 is 20 residues. Trimming took 4 bases from V and 0 from J; bases not matched to a gene: 13. The germline CDR1 and CDR2 sequences are LGHDT and YNNKEL (reference sequence). CDR3 in amino acids: CASSPKAIGTSGRLSYEQYF. The CDR3 nucleotides are TGTGCCAGCAGCCCCAAGGCTATTGGGACTAGCGGGAGGCTCTCCTACGAGCAGTACTTC.